This passage covers 19 T cell receptor beta chains from one sample sequenced in a study of blood T cell repertoires in COVID-19. Only in-frame clones appear in the TCRdb table, and some are missing; sequencing was by immunoSEQ multiplex PCR. The data contain 450,000 to 500,000 clones, 80% to 90% of them singletons. Material: peripheral blood. The receptors originated from a human donor in a cohort sampled during active COVID-19.

The chain links TRBV25-1 to TRBJ2-2; the D is unclear. CDR3 length equals 14 residues. Trimming left V 11 bases short and J 3 bases short, with 16 bases between. From germline, CDR1 is MGHDK and CDR2 SYGVNS. CDR3 sequence: CAARQEEHTGELFF. The CDR3 nucleotides are TGTGCCGCCCGCCAGGAAGAACACACCGGGGAGCTGTTTTTT.

The rearrangement links TRBV3-1 (or the pseudogene TRBV3-2) to TRBJ2-5; the D gene is possibly TRBD1 (5 bases). The V end lost 0 bases, the J end lost 7 bases, and 9 bases lay between the germline ends. The CDR3 is 13 amino acids. The germline V gene has CDR1 LGHDT and CDR2 YNNKEL (reference sequence). CDR3: CASSQDRTTTQYF. CDR3 DNA sequence: TGTGCCAGCAGCCAAGACAGGACAACGACCCAGTACTTC.

The chain is built from TRBV5-4 and TRBJ2-7, with a tentative D call TRBD2 (6 bases). Trimming removed 3 bases from V and 0 bases from J, with 13 bases in between. The CDR3 spans 15 residues. The germline V gene has CDR1 SGHNT and CDR2 YYREEE (reference sequence). DNA for the CDR3: TGTGCCAGCAGCTCGGGACTCTCGAGCTCCTACGAGCAGTACTTC. As protein: CASSSGLSSSYEQYF.

V and J are TRBV19 and TRBJ2-4; 12 nucleotides match TRBD2. The CDR3 has 20 residues. With 5 bases clipped from V and 3 bases from J, the junction kept 17 bases outside the gene matches. Germline CDR1 and CDR2: LNHDA and SQIVND (reference sequence). The chain's CDR3 is CASSPPTGLAGTLSKNIQYF. The CDR3 DNA sequence: TGTGCCAGTAGTCCACCCACCGGACTAGCGGGGACCCTTAGCAAAAACATTCAGTACTTC.

DNA for the CDR3: TGTGCCAGCAGCCCCGGGACAGGGAGGTTGGACTATGGCTACACCTTC. Amino acids: CASSPGTGRLDYGYTF. The chain couples TRBV5-4 to TRBJ1-2, with 9 bases matching TRBD1. V gave up 4 bases and J gave up 3 bases; unmatched junction bases: 10. Germline CDR1 SGHNT, CDR2 YYREEE (reference sequence). The CDR3 covers 16 residues.

This chain links TRBV7-2 with TRBJ2-3; 10 bases agree with TRBD1. Germline loops: CDR1 SGHTA, CDR2 FQGNSA. CDR3 length: 14 residues. Losses at the gene ends were 4 bases for V and 6 bases for J; bases not matched to a gene: 4. The CDR3 here is CASSSGTGADTQYF. In DNA form, the CDR3 reads TGTGCCAGCAGCTCCGGGACAGGGGCCGATACGCAGTATTTT.

The J gene is TRBJ2-7, the V gene TRBV30; 8 bases line up with TRBD2. Germline V gene lookup returns CDR1 GTSNPN and CDR2 SVGIG (reference sequence). CDR3 length: 12 residues. J lost 6 bases, V lost 2 bases, and 3 bases had no gene match. The CDR3 loop is CAWSTGGREQYF. In nucleotides, the CDR3 is TGTGCCTGGAGTACGGGGGGGCGCGAGCAGTACTTC.

This chain joins TRBV30 and TRBJ1-3; D remains ambiguous. Trimming removed 3 bases from V and 7 bases from J, with 10 bases in between. CDR3 length: 12 amino acids. Germline V lookup: CDR1 GTSNPN, CDR2 SVGIG (reference sequence). The chain's CDR3 is CAWSPSENTIYF. The DNA of the CDR3 is TGTGCCTGGAGCCCGAGCGAGAACACCATATATTTT.

In its sample, this clone was seen a few times. The chain's CDR3 is CASSGTSGGGNEQFF. The CDR3 nucleotides are TGTGCCAGCAGCGGGACTAGCGGAGGAGGGAATGAGCAGTTCTTC. The J gene is TRBJ2-1, the V gene TRBV9, with 10 bases lining up with TRBD2. This CDR3 is 15 amino acids long. V shed 3 bases and J 7 bases; nucleotides not matched to a gene: 7. Germline values: CDR1 SGDLS, CDR2 YYNGEE. Using reference TRBV9 and TRBJ2-1 for the parts outside the CDR3, the full variable domain is DSGVTQTPKHLITATGQRVTLRCSPRSGDLSVYWYQQSLDQGLQFLIQYYNGEERAKGNILERFSAQQFPDLHSELNLSSLELGDSALYFCASSGTSGGGNEQFFGPGTRLTVL.

The J gene is TRBJ2-2, the V gene TRBV6-5; 8 bases align to TRBD1. V was pared by 6 bases and J by 6 bases, with 9 bases of the junction left unmatched. The length of the CDR3 is 15 residues. Germline-derived CDR1 and CDR2 are MNHEY and SVGAGI. The CDR3 is CASSRSGGAAGELFF. The CDR3 nucleotides read TGTGCCAGCAGCCGATCAGGGGGCGCGGCCGGGGAGCTGTTTTTT.

This rearrangement joins TRBV19 to TRBJ2-1; a weak D match, TRBD1 (6 bases). Per the germline V gene, CDR1 is LNHDA and CDR2 is SQIVND (reference sequence). This CDR3 region has 12 residues. With 3 bases removed from V and 9 bases from J, the gap between germline ends came to 9 bases. The CDR3 here is CASSMSQGEQFF. The CDR3, as DNA: TGTGCCAGTAGTATGTCACAGGGTGAGCAGTTCTTC.

The rearrangement links TRBV30 to TRBJ1-5, with 8 nucleotides matching TRBD1. The CDR3 spans 18 residues. V was clipped by 0 bases and J by 2 bases; unmatched bases: 12. Germline loops: CDR1 GTSNPN, CDR2 SVGIG (reference sequence). DNA for the CDR3: TGTGCCTGGAGTGTCGACAGGGGACTGAGTGTGGGCAATCAGCCCCAGCATTTT. Its protein is CAWSVDRGLSVGNQPQHF.

The chain uses TRBV2 and TRBJ2-1; no clear D. CDR3 size: 11 residues. V was trimmed by 7 bases and J by 7 bases, leaving 8 bases between them. The germline V gene encodes CDR1 SNHLY and CDR2 FYNNEI. The CDR3 loop is CASTLRNEQFF. CDR3 nucleotides: TGTGCCAGCACTCTGCGTAATGAGCAGTTCTTC.

The rearrangement joins TRBV29-1 to TRBJ1-2; D unresolved. The V end was cut by 4 bases, the J end by 7 bases, with 16 bases between. The CDR3 has 13 residues. Germline loops: CDR1 SQVTM, CDR2 ANQGSEA. CDR3 coding DNA: TGCAGCGTTGGCGACCTCCTGGAGGTTGGCTACACCTTC. It is translated as CSVGDLLEVGYTF. Using reference TRBV29-1 and TRBJ1-2 for the parts outside the CDR3, the full variable domain is SAVISQKPSRDICQRGTSLTIQCQVDSQVTMMFWYRQQPGQSLTLIATANQGSEATYESGFVIDKFPISRPNLTFSTLTVSNMSPEDSSIYLCSVGDLLEVGYTFGSGTRLTVV.

This sequence joins TRBV5-1 and TRBJ2-5, with 8 positions matching TRBD2. In germline, CDR1 is SGHRS, CDR2 YFSETQ. Trimming removed 4 bases from V and 2 bases from J; junction bases left unmatched: 7. The CDR3 loop spans 15 amino acids. The CDR3 DNA reads as TGCGCCAGCAGCCGAACGATAGCGGGACAAGAGACCCAGTACTTC. Its translation: CASSRTIAGQETQYF.

Worth noting for this clone: The same CDR3 can be traced to other DNA sequences in this sample. The chain employs TRBV3-1 (or the pseudogene TRBV3-2) and TRBJ2-1, with 8 bases aligning to TRBD2. The trim removed 4 bases at V and 2 bases at J, leaving 4 bases unmatched. Germline CDR1 LGHDT, CDR2 YNNKEL (reference sequence). This CDR3 is built from 15 residues. This CDR3 is CASSLSGVPYNEQFF. The DNA for the CDR3 is TGTGCCAGCAGCCTTAGCGGGGTCCCCTACAATGAGCAGTTCTTC.

J is TRBJ1-5 and V is TRBV19; D is unclear. Trimming shortened V by 7 bases and J by 6 bases, and 13 bases separated the two germline ends. Germline CDR1 LNHDA, CDR2 SQIVND (reference sequence). The CDR3 covers 13 residues. CDR3 sequence reads: CASNRASGQPQHF. The CDR3 DNA reads as TGTGCCAGTAACCGAGCGAGTGGTCAGCCCCAGCATTTT.

The chain combines TRBV28 with TRBJ2-5; D is perhaps TRBD1 (5 bases). Trimming removed 5 bases from V and 5 bases from J, with 12 bases in between. There are 13 residues in the CDR3. Per the germline V gene, CDR1 is MDHEN and CDR2 is SYDVKM. DNA for the CDR3: TGTGCCAGCAGTCTGGGGCAATCGGAGACCCAGTACTTC. Its translation is CASSLGQSETQYF.

The V call is TRBV16, the J call TRBJ1-5, with TRBD1 matching 8 bases. The V and J ends lost 0 bases and 4 bases, in that order; junction bases with no gene match: 11. The CDR3 spans 18 residues. The germline gives CDR1 KGHSY, CDR2 FQNENV. The CDR3 spells CASSQSGTGRTVNQPQHF. The CDR3 nucleotides read TGTGCCAGCAGCCAATCAGGGACAGGCAGAACCGTTAATCAGCCCCAGCATTTT.